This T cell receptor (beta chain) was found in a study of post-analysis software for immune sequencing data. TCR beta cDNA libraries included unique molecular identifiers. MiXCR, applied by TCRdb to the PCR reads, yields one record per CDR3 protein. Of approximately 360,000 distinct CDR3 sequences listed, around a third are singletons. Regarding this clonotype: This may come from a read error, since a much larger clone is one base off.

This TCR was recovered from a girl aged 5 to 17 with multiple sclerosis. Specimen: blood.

The CDR3 DNA follows: TGCGCCAGTTTCCAGGGGGCGAGCAATGAGCAGTTCTTC. Protein sequence: CASFQGASNEQFF. The chain combines TRBV5-1 with TRBJ2-1, with 8 bases fitting TRBD1. The CDR3 has 13 residues. Per germline, CDR1 SGHRS and CDR2 YFSETQ. Trimming removed 8 bases from V and 6 bases from J; junction bases left unmatched: 7.